Shown below are 22 T cell receptor beta chains from a single sample sequenced in a study of graft-versus-host responses after intestinal transplantation. The data were produced by immunoSEQ multiplex PCR, yet TCRdb's version contains in-frame clones alone and is incomplete. Among about 120,000 clones listed, 80% to 95% were seen once. What these receptors recognize is not known. The sequenced sample was unstimulated CD8+ T cells sorted from spleen or lymph node cells, obtained before intestinal transplant. Receptors were obtained from a human donor who received an intestinal transplant.

The V call is TRBV28, the J call TRBJ2-7; TRBD2 agrees at 7 bases. Germline V CDR1 and CDR2: MDHEN, SYDVKM. The junction had 10 bases not matched to a gene; V was cut back by 8 bases and J by 3 bases. The CDR3 loop spans 14 amino acids. The CDR3 loop reads CASGPSGGHYEQYF. CDR3 nucleotide sequence: TGTGCCAGCGGCCCTAGCGGAGGCCACTACGAGCAGTACTTC.

The gene calls are TRBV27 and TRBJ2-5; D is uncertain. V was shortened by 4 bases and J by 7 bases, with 10 bases between the two germline ends. This CDR3 contains 12 residues. Per germline, CDR1 MNHEY and CDR2 SMNVEV (reference sequence). The CDR3 spells CASSSLSGTQYF. For the CDR3, the DNA is TGTGCCAGCAGTTCTCTTTCGGGGACCCAGTACTTC.

The chain combines TRBV27 with TRBJ2-7, with D tentatively TRBD1 (6 bases). Trimming removed 5 bases at V and 2 bases at J, with 19 bases between. CDR3 length equals 16 residues. CDR1 MNHEY and CDR2 SMNVEV come from the germline V gene (reference sequence). The CDR3 DNA is TGTGCCAGCAGTCCTAGGACAGCCCTAGTCCCCTACGAGCAGTACTTC. This translates into CASSPRTALVPYEQYF.

The gene calls are TRBV6-1 and TRBJ1-5; D call uncertain. The V and J ends lost 4 bases and 5 bases respectively, with 9 bases between them. The CDR3 is 13 amino acids. Looked up from germline, CDR1 is MNHNS and CDR2 is SASEGT. The CDR3 region is CASSVTEHQPQHF. DNA of the CDR3: TGTGCCAGCAGTGTTACAGAACATCAGCCCCAGCATTTT.

The chain employs TRBV11-2 and TRBJ2-1; D is perhaps TRBD1 (8 bases). CDR3 length: 18 residues. Trimming cost V 0 bases and J 4 bases, with 19 bases left between them. CDR1 is SGHAT and CDR2 is FQNNGV in the germline V gene. This CDR3 is CASSLDQGASGLYNEQFF. The DNA of the CDR3 is TGTGCCAGCAGCTTAGATCAGGGGGCTAGCGGACTTTACAATGAGCAGTTCTTC.

J is TRBJ2-7 and V is TRBV29-1; TRBD1 matches at 7 bases. V gave up 7 bases and J gave up 2 bases; unmatched junction bases: 14. CDR1 is SQVTM, CDR2 ANQGSEA, per germline. This CDR3 contains 15 residues. This CDR3 reads CSAGTETGFPYEQYF. The CDR3 DNA reads as TGCAGCGCCGGAACCGAGACAGGGTTCCCCTACGAGCAGTACTTC.

J is TRBJ1-2 and V is TRBV29-1; the D is unclear. The germline V gene has CDR1 SQVTM and CDR2 ANQGSEA. This CDR3 is built from 12 residues. V lost 0 bases, J lost 9 bases, and 11 bases lay in between. CDR3 bases: TGCAGCGTTGAAGATCTGGGGATAAGCTACACCTTC. This gives the protein CSVEDLGISYTF. Drawing the rest from reference TRBV29-1 and TRBJ1-2, the complete variable domain is SAVISQKPSRDICQRGTSLTIQCQVDSQVTMMFWYRQQPGQSLTLIATANQGSEATYESGFVIDKFPISRPNLTFSTLTVSNMSPEDSSIYLCSVEDLGISYTFGSGTRLTVV.

V is TRBV14 and J is TRBJ2-1; no definite D call. CDR1 SGHDN and CDR2 FVKESK come from the germline V gene. The CDR3 is 16 amino acids. V lost 0 bases and J 3 bases, leaving 12 bases between the germline ends. In DNA, the CDR3 is TGTGCCAGCAGCCAAGACGTAGGCGCCGGCTACAATGAGCAGTTCTTC. This translates into CASSQDVGAGYNEQFF.

V usage is TRBV5-8 and J usage is TRBJ1-2; D uncertain. Germline CDR1 is SGHTS and CDR2 is YDEGEE. V lost 2 bases and J 6 bases, leaving 8 bases between the germline ends. This CDR3 comprises 12 residues. The DNA of the CDR3 is TGTGCCAGCAGCTTCGCGAGGAATGGCTACACCTTC. This gives the protein CASSFARNGYTF.

J is TRBJ2-3 and V is TRBV5-1; 13 nucleotides match TRBD2. Germline lookup yields CDR1 SGHRS and CDR2 YFSETQ. The CDR3 runs to 15 residues. With V trimmed by 4 bases and J by 6 bases, 5 bases remained unmatched. CDR3 sequence reads: CASSPGLAGEDTQYF. The CDR3 DNA reads TGCGCCAGCAGCCCCGGACTAGCGGGAGAGGATACGCAGTATTTT.

The rearrangement links TRBV7-9 to TRBJ2-5, with TRBD2 as a possible D gene (6 bases). Trimming shortened V by 2 bases and J by 1 base, and 11 bases separated the two germline ends. CDR3 length: 15 residues. From germline, CDR1 is SEHNR and CDR2 FQNEAQ (reference sequence). The CDR3 nucleotides are TGTGCCAGCAGCTTAACGGGGGTGGGCCAAGAGACCCAGTACTTC. Translating it yields CASSLTGVGQETQYF.

This rearrangement joins TRBV9 to TRBJ2-2, with D possibly matching TRBD1 (7 bases). V was trimmed by 0 bases and J by 3 bases, leaving 12 bases between them. The CDR3 sequence is 16 residues long. Germline loops: CDR1 SGDLS, CDR2 YYNGEE. The CDR3 loop reads CASSVAGDSYTGELFF. CDR3 DNA sequence: TGTGCCAGCAGCGTAGCGGGGGACAGTTACACCGGGGAGCTGTTTTTT.

The rearrangement links TRBV11-1 to TRBJ2-5, with D perhaps matching TRBD1 or TRBD2 (5 bases each). The better agreement between TRBJ2-7 and the DNA end casts doubt on the J call. The germline V gene has CDR1 SGHAT and CDR2 FQDESV (reference sequence). The CDR3 is 13 residues long. CDR3 DNA sequence: TGTGCCAGCGGTCACGGGACCTCCTACGAGCAGTACTTC. Translating it yields CASGHGTSYEQYF.

The chain links TRBV27 to TRBJ1-1, with D hard to call. CDR3 length: 14 residues. V was cut by 4 bases and J by 2 bases, with 11 bases left in between. Germline assignment: CDR1 MNHEY and CDR2 SMNVEV (reference sequence). The CDR3 DNA reads TGTGCCAGCAGTTCCCCGGACGGCAACACTGAAGCTTTCTTT. It encodes CASSSPDGNTEAFF.

The J gene is TRBJ2-1, the V gene TRBV6-4, with TRBD2 matching 10 bases. With 2 bases clipped from V and 9 bases from J, the junction kept 4 bases outside the gene matches. The CDR3 is 14 residues long. Looked up from germline, CDR1 is MRHNA and CDR2 is SNTAGT. The CDR3 DNA reads TGTGCCAGCAGTGACGTCCTAGCGGGAGCTGAGCAGTTCTTC. It specifies CASSDVLAGAEQFF.

A note on this clone: Other DNA sequences of this sample code for an identical CDR3. V is TRBV27 and J is TRBJ1-5; 8 bases map to TRBD1. The J segment lost 2 bases and the V segment lost 3 bases, leaving 0 bases of the junction unmatched. Per germline, CDR1 MNHEY and CDR2 SMNVEV (reference sequence). This CDR3 spans 14 amino acids. In nucleotides, the CDR3 is TGTGCCAGCAGTTTGGACAGGGGCAATCAGCCCCAGCATTTT. Its protein product is CASSLDRGNQPQHF.

As DNA, the CDR3 is TGTGCCAGCAGCACTCCGGGACAGGGTTTCAATGAGCAGTTCTTC. Translated: CASSTPGQGFNEQFF. This sequence joins TRBV27 and TRBJ2-1; 9 bases are shared with TRBD1. This CDR3 is built from 15 residues. With V trimmed by 6 bases and J by 6 bases, 9 bases remained unmatched. The germline V gene encodes CDR1 MNHEY and CDR2 SMNVEV (reference sequence).

V usage is TRBV19 and J usage is TRBJ1-1, with D tentatively TRBD1 (6 bases). Per germline, CDR1 LNHDA and CDR2 SQIVND (reference sequence). V shed 1 base and J shed 1 base, with 16 bases lying between them. This CDR3 has 17 residues. The CDR3 here is CASSIGGGRNRNTEAFF. CDR3 DNA sequence: TGTGCCAGTAGTATAGGTGGGGGCCGAAATCGGAACACTGAAGCTTTCTTT.

The genes are TRBV19 and TRBJ2-1; D is unresolved. Germline V gene lookup returns CDR1 LNHDA and CDR2 SQIVND (reference sequence). This CDR3 spans 13 amino acids. V lost 7 bases and J lost 6, with 13 bases in between. The CDR3 sequence: CASNTGNINEQFF. CDR3 in DNA: TGTGCCAGTAATACGGGCAACATCAATGAGCAGTTCTTC.

Only one count was recorded for this clone. This chain links TRBV27 with TRBJ2-1; TRBD2 matches 7 bases. CDR3 length equals 16 residues. Germline trimming cut 6 bases from V and 3 bases from J; bases unmatched to any gene: 11. Per germline, CDR1 MNHEY and CDR2 SMNVEV (reference sequence). The CDR3 spells CASRGLGREVYNEQFF. As DNA, the CDR3 is TGTGCCAGCAGAGGTCTTGGTCGGGAGGTCTACAATGAGCAGTTCTTC.

The CDR3 DNA reads as TGTGCCAGCAGCTTATACGGGAGTGCCGAATACGAGCAGTACTTC. Residues: CASSLYGSAEYEQYF. V and J are TRBV7-8 and TRBJ2-7; a weak D match, TRBD2 (6 bases). This CDR3 region has 15 residues. Trimming shortened V by 2 bases and J by 4 bases, and 15 bases separated the two germline ends. Germline CDR1 reads SGHVS; CDR2 reads FQNEAQ.

This clone was counted once. This chain connects TRBV4-1 to TRBJ2-7; D remains ambiguous. This CDR3 comprises 14 residues. Germline V CDR1 and CDR2: MGHRA, YSYEKL. V was pared by 0 bases and J by 3 bases, with 9 bases between. The CDR3 bases are TGCGCCAGCAGCCAAGATGCTATACACTACGAGCAGTACTTC. Protein product: CASSQDAIHYEQYF.